A selection of T cell receptor beta chains follows, all from one sample in a study of shared clonotypes between healthy human individuals. The table came from immunoSEQ multiplex PCR; TCRdb's copy has only in-frame clones and leaves some out. Of hundreds of thousands of clones listed, 73% were seen once; the top ten hold under 11%. The material sequenced was memory CD4+ T cells sorted from blood. The source of these receptors is a man between 25 and 39 years old in good health. The conserved cysteine and the conserved F or W are not part of the CDR3 here.

V	J	CDR3
TRBV4-3	TRBJ2-2	ASSQELVRYTGELF
TRBV7-2	TRBJ1-5	ASSFSPPGTLNQPQH
TRBV7-8	TRBJ1-5	ASSLARRTRRNQPQH
TRBV7-2	TRBJ1-4	ASSLGGGAINEKLF
TRBV29-1	TRBJ1-1	SVSRQWNTEAF
TRBV11-2	TRBJ2-5	ASSPWGEETQY
TRBV5-1	TRBJ2-3	ASSLAASDTQY
TRBV18	TRBJ1-2	ASSPAARVYGYT
TRBV30	TRBJ2-3	AWSSAGNTDTQY
TRBV2	TRBJ1-1	ASRVNTGGTEAF
TRBV10-3	TRBJ1-5	ATKLGTGNQPQH